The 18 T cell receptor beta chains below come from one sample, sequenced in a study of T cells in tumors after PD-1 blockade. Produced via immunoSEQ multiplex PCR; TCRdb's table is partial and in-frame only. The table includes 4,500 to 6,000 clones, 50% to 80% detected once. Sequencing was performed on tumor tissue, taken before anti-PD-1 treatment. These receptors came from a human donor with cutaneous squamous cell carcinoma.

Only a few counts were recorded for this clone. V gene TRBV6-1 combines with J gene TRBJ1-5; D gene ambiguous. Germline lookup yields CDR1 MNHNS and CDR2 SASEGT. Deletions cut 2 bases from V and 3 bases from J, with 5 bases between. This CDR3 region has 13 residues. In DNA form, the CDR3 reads TGTGCCAGCAGTGAAATTTCCAATCAGCCCCAGCATTTT. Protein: CASSEISNQPQHF.

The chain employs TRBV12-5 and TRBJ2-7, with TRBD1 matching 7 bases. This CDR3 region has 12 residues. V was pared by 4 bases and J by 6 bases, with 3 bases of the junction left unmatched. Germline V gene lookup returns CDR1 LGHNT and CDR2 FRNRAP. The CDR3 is CASGSHRGEQYF. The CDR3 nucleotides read TGTGCTAGTGGTTCCCACAGGGGCGAGCAGTACTTC.

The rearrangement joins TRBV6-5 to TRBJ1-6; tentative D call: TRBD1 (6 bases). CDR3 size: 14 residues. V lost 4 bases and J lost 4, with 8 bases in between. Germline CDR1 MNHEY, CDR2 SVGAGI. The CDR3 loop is CASSSQGYNSPLHF. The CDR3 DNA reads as TGTGCCAGCAGTTCCCAGGGGTATAATTCACCCCTCCACTTT.

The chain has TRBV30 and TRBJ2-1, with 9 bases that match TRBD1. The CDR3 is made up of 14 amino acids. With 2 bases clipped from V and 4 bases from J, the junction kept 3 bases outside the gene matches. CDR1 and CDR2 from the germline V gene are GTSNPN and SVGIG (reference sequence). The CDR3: CAWSSDRGYNEQFF. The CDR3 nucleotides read TGTGCCTGGAGTTCGGACAGGGGATACAATGAGCAGTTCTTC.

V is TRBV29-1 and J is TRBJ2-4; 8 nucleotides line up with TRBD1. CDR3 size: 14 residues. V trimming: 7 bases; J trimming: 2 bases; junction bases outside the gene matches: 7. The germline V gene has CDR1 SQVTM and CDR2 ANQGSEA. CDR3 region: CSAFDRGTKNIQYF. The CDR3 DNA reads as TGCAGCGCTTTCGACAGGGGAACCAAAAACATTCAGTACTTC.

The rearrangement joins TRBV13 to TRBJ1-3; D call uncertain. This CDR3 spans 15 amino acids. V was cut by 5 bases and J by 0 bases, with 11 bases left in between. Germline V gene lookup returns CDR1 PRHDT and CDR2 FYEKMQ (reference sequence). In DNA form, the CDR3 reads TGTGCCAGCAGCCAAGGACGGATCTCTGGAAACACCATATATTTT. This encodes CASSQGRISGNTIYF.

This CDR3 reads CASSVDPGAQGQSAQHF. Written as DNA, the CDR3 is TGTGCCAGCAGCGTAGATCCGGGGGCGCAAGGACAGTCAGCCCAGCATTTT. The chain carries TRBV9 and TRBJ1-5; TRBD1 is a possible D gene (6 bases). Germline V lookup: CDR1 SGDLS, CDR2 YYNGEE. V was pared by 0 bases and J by 11 bases, with 24 bases between. CDR3 length: 17 residues. Together with reference TRBV9 and TRBJ1-5, the CDR3 gives the full variable domain: DSGVTQTPKHLITATGQRVTLRCSPRSGDLSVYWYQQSLDQGLQFLIQYYNGEERAKGNILERFSAQQFPDLHSELNLSSLELGDSALYFCASSVDPGAQGQSAQHFGDGTRLSIL.

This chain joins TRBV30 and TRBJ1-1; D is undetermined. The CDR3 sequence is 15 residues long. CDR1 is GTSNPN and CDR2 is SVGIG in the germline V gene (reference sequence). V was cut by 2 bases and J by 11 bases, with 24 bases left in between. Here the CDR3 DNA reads TGTGCCTGGAGTCCACCGGGTACGGCAGCAGTTTGGGCTTTCTTT. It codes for CAWSPPGTAAVWAFF.

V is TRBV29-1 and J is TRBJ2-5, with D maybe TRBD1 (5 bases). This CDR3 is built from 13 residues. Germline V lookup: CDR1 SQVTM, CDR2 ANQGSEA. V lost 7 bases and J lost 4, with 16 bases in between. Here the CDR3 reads CSAARQGAETQYF. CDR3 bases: TGCAGCGCCGCCAGGCAGGGCGCAGAGACCCAGTACTTC.

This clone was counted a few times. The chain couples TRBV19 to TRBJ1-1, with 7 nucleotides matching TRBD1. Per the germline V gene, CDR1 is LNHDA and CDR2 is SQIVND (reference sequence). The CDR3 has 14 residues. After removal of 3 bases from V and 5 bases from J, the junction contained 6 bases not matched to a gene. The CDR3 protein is CASSIEGAWTEAFF. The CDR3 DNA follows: TGTGCCAGTAGTATTGAGGGGGCATGGACTGAAGCTTTCTTT. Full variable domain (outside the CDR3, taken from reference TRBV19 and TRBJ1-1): DGGITQSPKYLFRKEGQNVTLSCEQNLNHDAMYWYRQDPGQGLRLIYYSQIVNDFQKGDIAEGYSVSREKKESFPLTVTSAQKNPTAFYLCASSIEGAWTEAFFGQGTRLTVV.

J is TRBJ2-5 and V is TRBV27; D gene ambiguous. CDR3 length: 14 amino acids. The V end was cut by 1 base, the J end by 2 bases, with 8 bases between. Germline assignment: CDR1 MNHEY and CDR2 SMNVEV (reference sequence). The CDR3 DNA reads TGTGCCAGCAGTTTATTAGATTCACAAGAGACCCAGTACTTC. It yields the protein CASSLLDSQETQYF.

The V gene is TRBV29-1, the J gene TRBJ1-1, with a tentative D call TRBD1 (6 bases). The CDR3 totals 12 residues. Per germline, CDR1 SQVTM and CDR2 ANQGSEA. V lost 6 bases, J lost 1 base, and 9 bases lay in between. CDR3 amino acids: CSVRDTNTEAFF. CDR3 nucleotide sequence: TGCAGCGTCCGGGACACGAACACTGAAGCTTTCTTT.

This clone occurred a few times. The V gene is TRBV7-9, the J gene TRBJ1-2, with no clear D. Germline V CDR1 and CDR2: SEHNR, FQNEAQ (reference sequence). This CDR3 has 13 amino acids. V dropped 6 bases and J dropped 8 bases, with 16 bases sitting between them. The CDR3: CASSSAMNKGYTF. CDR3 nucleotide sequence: TGTGCCAGCAGTTCTGCTATGAACAAGGGCTACACCTTC.

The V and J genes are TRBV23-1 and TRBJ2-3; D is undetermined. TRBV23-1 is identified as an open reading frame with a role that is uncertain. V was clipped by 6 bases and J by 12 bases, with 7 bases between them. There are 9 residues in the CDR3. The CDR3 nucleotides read TGCGCCAGCAGCTACGGACAGTATTTT. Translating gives CASSYGQYF.

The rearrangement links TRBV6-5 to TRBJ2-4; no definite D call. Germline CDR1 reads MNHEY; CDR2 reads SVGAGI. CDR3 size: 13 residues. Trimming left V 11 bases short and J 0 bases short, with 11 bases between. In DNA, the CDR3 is TGTGCCGTCAATACGCCAGCCAAAAACATTCAGTACTTC. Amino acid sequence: CAVNTPAKNIQYF.

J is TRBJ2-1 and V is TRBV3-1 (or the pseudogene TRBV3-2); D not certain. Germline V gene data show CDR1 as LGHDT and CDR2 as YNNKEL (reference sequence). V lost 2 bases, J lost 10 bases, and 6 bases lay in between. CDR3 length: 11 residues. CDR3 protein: CASSQTTEQFF. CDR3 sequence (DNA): TGTGCCAGCAGCCAAACAACAGAGCAGTTCTTC.

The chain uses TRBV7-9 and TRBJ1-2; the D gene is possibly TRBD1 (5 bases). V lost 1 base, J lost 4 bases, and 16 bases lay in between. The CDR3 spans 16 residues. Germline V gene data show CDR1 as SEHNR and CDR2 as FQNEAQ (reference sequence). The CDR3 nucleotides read TGTGCCAGCAGCTTAGTGGTCAACGGGGCGAGCTATGGCTACACCTTC. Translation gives CASSLVVNGASYGYTF. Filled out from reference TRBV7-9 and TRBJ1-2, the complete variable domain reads DTGVSQNPRHKITKRGQNVTFRCDPISEHNRLYWYRQTLGQGPEFLTYFQNEAQLEKSRLLSDRFSAERPKGSFSTLEIQRTEQGDSAMYLCASSLVVNGASYGYTFGSGTRLTVV.

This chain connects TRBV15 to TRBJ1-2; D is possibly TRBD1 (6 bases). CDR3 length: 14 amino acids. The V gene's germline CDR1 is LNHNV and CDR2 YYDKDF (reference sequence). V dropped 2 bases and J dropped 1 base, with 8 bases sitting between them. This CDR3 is CATSRSDSNYGYTF. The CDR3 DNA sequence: TGTGCCACCAGCAGATCGGACAGTAACTATGGCTACACCTTC.